Presented here are 18 T cell receptor beta chains from one specimen sequenced in a study of human versus mouse CDR3 diversity and MHC coevolution. Repertoires were generated with immunoSEQ multiplex PCR, while TCRdb's copy carries only in-frame clones and drops some. The sample holds roughly 80,000 clones, around 93% seen once. Sample: naive CD4+ T cells from blood. The subset is: CD45RO-negative CD62L-positive naive CD4 T cells. These receptor sequences come from a person aged 30-69 years in good health.

The V and J genes are TRBV25-1 and TRBJ1-1; 7 positions agree with TRBD1. This CDR3 is built from 16 residues. The V segment lost 2 bases and the J segment 8 bases; nucleotides outside the gene matches: 14. CDR1 is MGHDK, CDR2 SYGVNS, per germline. CDR3 DNA: TGTGCCAGCAGTGAACCATCCTCTTGGGGCAGGGGGGAAGCTTTCTTT. It yields the protein CASSEPSSWGRGEAFF.

J is TRBJ1-1 and V is TRBV7-2; TRBD1 agrees at 9 bases. The germline CDR1 and CDR2 sequences are SGHTA and FQGNSA. The CDR3 is 13 amino acids. J gave up 11 bases and V 6 bases, and 10 bases lay outside the gene matches. CDR3 sequence reads: CASRDRGLLGAFF. For the CDR3, the DNA is TGTGCCAGCAGGGACAGGGGTCTGCTGGGGGCTTTCTTT.

This clone appeared once. V is TRBV5-1 and J is TRBJ2-5; 8 bases line up with TRBD2. The CDR3 length is 18 residues. The V gene end was trimmed by 4 bases and the J gene end by 1 base; junction bases not matched to a gene: 15. Germline V CDR1 and CDR2: SGHRS, YFSETQ. The DNA of the CDR3 is TGCGCCAGCAGCCTCCCCGGGGGAGCGGGGGCGACCCAAGAGACCCAGTACTTC. Protein: CASSLPGGAGATQETQYF.

This clone was seen more than once but under ten times. The chain has TRBV14 and TRBJ1-2; D is ambiguous. This CDR3 contains 16 residues. Between the trimmed V and J ends, which lost 1 base and 4 bases, there was a span of 16 bases. Germline assignment: CDR1 SGHDN and CDR2 FVKESK. CDR3 in DNA: TGTGCCAGCAGCCAAGGACGCCCTCCCTCGGGCTATGGCTACACCTTC. Its protein product is CASSQGRPPSGYGYTF.

The table lists this clone with a count of one. The chain employs TRBV10-3 and TRBJ2-7; 10 positions agree with TRBD1. Germline V gene lookup returns CDR1 ENHRY and CDR2 SYGVKD. CDR3 length equals 15 residues. J was trimmed by 3 bases and V by 5 bases; bases with no gene match: 7. The CDR3 sequence is CAISPRTGGNYEQYF. The CDR3 coding sequence is TGTGCCATCAGTCCCAGGACAGGGGGGAACTACGAGCAGTACTTC.

The V and J genes are TRBV30 and TRBJ2-3; 7 bases are a match to TRBD2. Per the germline V gene, CDR1 is GTSNPN and CDR2 is SVGIG (reference sequence). The CDR3 has 13 residues. The V gene end was trimmed by 2 bases and the J gene end by 1 base; junction bases not matched to a gene: 0. CDR3 bases: TGTGCCTGGAGTAGCGGGGGCACAGATACGCAGTATTTT. Translated, it gives CAWSSGGTDTQYF.

The chain couples TRBV30 to TRBJ2-7; 8 bases are a match to TRBD1. Trimming took 1 base from V and 11 from J; bases not matched to a gene: 4. The CDR3 has 11 residues. Germline V gene sequence: CDR1 GTSNPN, CDR2 SVGIG (reference sequence). CDR3: CAWSAPQGEYF. DNA for the CDR3: TGTGCCTGGAGTGCACCACAGGGGGAGTACTTC. Complete variable domain (other parts from reference TRBV30 and TRBJ2-7): SQTIHQWPATLVQPVGSPLSLECTVEGTSNPNLYWYRQAAGRGLQLLFYSVGIGQISSEVPQNLSASRPQDRQFILSSKKLLLSDSGFYLCAWSAPQGEYFGPGTRLTVT.

DNA of the CDR3: TGTGCCAGCAGTTACTCCGCCGGGACAGGGAATTCACCCCTCCACTTT. Its translation is CASSYSAGTGNSPLHF. This chain uses TRBV6-5 with TRBJ1-6, with 9 bases matching TRBD1. CDR3 size: 16 residues. V gave up 0 bases and J gave up 7 bases; unmatched junction bases: 4. CDR1 is MNHEY and CDR2 is SVGAGI in the germline V gene.

This sequence joins TRBV20-1 and TRBJ2-1; possible D gene TRBD2, 6 bases. The CDR3 has 11 residues. In germline, CDR1 is DFQATT, CDR2 SNEGSKA (reference sequence). The germline V and J ends were trimmed by 2 bases and 13 bases, with 12 bases remaining between them. CDR3 in amino acids: CSARSRLVQFF. In DNA, the CDR3 is TGCAGTGCTAGATCCCGACTAGTACAGTTCTTC.

This chain connects TRBV9 to TRBJ1-4, with 7 bases fitting TRBD1. The trim removed 2 bases at V and 3 bases at J, leaving 10 bases unmatched. Germline CDR1 is SGDLS and CDR2 is YYNGEE. This CDR3 region has 17 residues. CDR3 sequence: CASSVYPGGGSNEKLFF. The CDR3 coding sequence is TGTGCCAGCAGCGTCTATCCAGGGGGTGGGTCTAATGAAAAACTGTTTTTT.

The chain carries TRBV19 and TRBJ1-2; TRBD1 matches 9 bases. Germline CDR1 reads LNHDA; CDR2 reads SQIVND (reference sequence). The CDR3 length is 14 residues. With 4 bases clipped from V and 4 bases from J, the junction kept 4 bases outside the gene matches. This CDR3 reads CASSSGQGSYGYTF. DNA of the CDR3: TGTGCCAGTAGTAGTGGACAGGGGTCCTATGGCTACACCTTC.

The chain is built from TRBV18 and TRBJ1-2; 9 bases are shared with TRBD1. The CDR3 extends over 13 amino acids. The V gene's germline CDR1 is KGHSH and CDR2 LQKENI. Trimming took 8 bases from V and 8 from J; bases not matched to a gene: 9. In nucleotides, the CDR3 is TGTGCCAGCAAAGGGACAGGGACGTGGGGCTACACCTTC. This gives the protein CASKGTGTWGYTF.

V and J are TRBV5-6 and TRBJ2-5; D is uncertain. This CDR3 is built from 11 residues. CDR1 is SGHDT, CDR2 YYEEEE, per germline. V was trimmed by 2 bases and J by 5 bases, leaving 4 bases between them. Here the CDR3 DNA reads TGTGCCAGCAGCTTCGCGGAGACCCAGTACTTC. Translating it yields CASSFAETQYF.

On this clone: The sample has other DNA sequences that encode this CDR3 too. The chain combines TRBV7-2 with TRBJ2-3; 10 positions agree with TRBD1. Unmatched junction bases numbered 1, after V lost 3 bases and J lost 1 base. CDR1 is SGHTA, CDR2 FQGNSA, per germline. The CDR3 extends over 15 amino acids. The CDR3 region has the DNA TGTGCCAGCAGCTTTGGACAGGGGGGCACAGATACGCAGTATTTT. Its protein is CASSFGQGGTDTQYF.

There are a few counts of this clone. The junction departs from the called germline gene at one end, perhaps through a read error. This chain joins TRBV12-5 and TRBJ1-1; weak D call: TRBD1 (5 bases). Germline V CDR1 and CDR2: LGHNT, FRNRAP. The CDR3 covers 13 residues. The CDR3 sequence is CASGLGQGREAFF. DNA for the CDR3: TGTGCTAGTGGCTTGGGGCAGGGAAGAGAAGCTTTCTTT.

This chain joins TRBV12-2 and TRBJ2-3; TRBD2, the D gene given by the table, was not confirmed from the DNA. TRBV12-2 is an annotated pseudogene. This CDR3 has 16 amino acids. This CDR3 is CASRFLPTWRADTQYF. CDR3 coding DNA: TGTGCAAGTCGCTTCCTTCCCACGTGGAGGGCAGATACGCAGTATTTT.

This clone is a singleton in its sample. V and J are TRBV9 and TRBJ2-3, with 8 bases that match TRBD1. The V gene end was trimmed by 0 bases and the J gene end by 4 bases; junction bases not matched to a gene: 4. Germline lookup yields CDR1 SGDLS and CDR2 YYNGEE. CDR3 length: 15 amino acids. In DNA, the CDR3 is TGTGCCAGCAGCGTAGAGGCAGGGGGCGCAGATACGCAGTATTTT. As protein: CASSVEAGGADTQYF.

V usage is TRBV7-2 and J usage is TRBJ2-5; D gene unclear. CDR3 size: 15 residues. Per germline, CDR1 SGHTA and CDR2 FQGNSA. The germline V and J ends were trimmed by 2 bases and 5 bases, with 15 bases remaining between them. The CDR3 DNA is TGTGCCAGCAGCTTAATTGGATATAACGGGGAGACCCAGTACTTC. As protein: CASSLIGYNGETQYF.